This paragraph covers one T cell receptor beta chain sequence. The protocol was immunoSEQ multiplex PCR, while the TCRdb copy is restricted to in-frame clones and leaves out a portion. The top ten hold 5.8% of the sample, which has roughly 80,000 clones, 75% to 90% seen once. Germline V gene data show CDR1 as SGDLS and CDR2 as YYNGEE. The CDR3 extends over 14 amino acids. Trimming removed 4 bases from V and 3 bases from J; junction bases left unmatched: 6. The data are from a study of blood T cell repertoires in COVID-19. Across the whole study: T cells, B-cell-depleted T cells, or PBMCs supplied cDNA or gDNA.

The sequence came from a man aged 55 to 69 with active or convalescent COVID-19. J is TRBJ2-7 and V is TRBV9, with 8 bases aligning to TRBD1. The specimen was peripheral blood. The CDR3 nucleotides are TGTGCCAGCAGCCCTAGGACAGGGAGCTACGAGCAGTACTTC. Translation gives CASSPRTGSYEQYF.